These T cell receptor beta chains were read from a single sample in a study of OX40 agonist ivuxolimab in advanced cancers. Clones were sequenced by immunoSEQ multiplex PCR, and TCRdb holds only the in-frame ones, with some missing. The sample yields some 59,000 clones, 87% seen once. This sample comprised CD4+ or CD8+ T cells sorted from blood, obtained in a trial of the OX40 agonist ivuxolimab. Receptor source: an adult with an advanced solid tumor such as melanoma, head and neck, liver or kidney cancer. The CDR3 runs from the conserved cysteine through the conserved F or W. A D gene is named only where the DNA matches it firmly. Clone size appears in some rows only: once, few, many, or a class for an expanded clone.

>TRBV28|NA|NA
CASAGNEQFF
>TRBV28|NA|NA
CASSFWGADGYTF
>TRBV2|NA|NA
CASRGDGYNQPQHF
>TRBV12-5|NA|NA
CASGGGGLETQYF
>TRBV7-6|NA|NA
CASSFRGNSEKLFF
>TRBV6-4|NA|TRBD2
CASSDAGRTDTQYF
>TRBV15|NA|NA
CATSIGPGRDNEQFF
>TRBV7-2|NA|NA
CASSLSGAGGTDTQYF
>TRBV6-6|NA|NA
CASSRANQETQYF
>TRBV30|NA|NA
CAWLVGRSRYTGELFF
>TRBV6-5|NA|NA
CASSEDGKSYGYTF
>TRBV27|NA|NA
CASGPRGLAVYNEQFF
>TRBV6-5|NA|NA
CASSYSVGGSYEQYF
>TRBV7-7|NA|NA
CAGQTGNTGELFF
>TRBV7-3|NA|NA
CASSITGYNEQFF
>TRBV2|NA|TRBD1
CASMTGPSQETQYF
>TRBV16|once|NA
CASSQWAGRVGNYGYTF
>TRBV28|once|TRBD1
CASSSSGTGKNIQYF
>TRBV9|NA|TRBD1
CASSRDRLNTEAFF
>TRBV7-9|few|NA
CASSARGSTDTQYF
>TRBV5-4|NA|TRBD1
CASSLAKGQGAGPYNEQFF
>TRBV5-1|NA|TRBD2
CASSAGLALTTYTDTQYF
>TRBV27|NA|NA
CASSPSGGHSEAFF
>TRBV5-1|NA|NA
CASSLLGVTDTQYF
>TRBV18|once|TRBD2
CASSPLGGTSNYEQYF
>TRBV6-5|NA|TRBD1
CASSQGQSYGYTF
>TRBV30|NA|NA
CAWRRLADTGELFF
>TRBV5-1|NA|TRBD2
CASSPTSGSIYEQFF
>TRBV4-1|NA|TRBD2
CASSQFPSGIYEQYF
>TRBV11-2|NA|NA
CASSLVSVYGYTF
>TRBV10-3|NA|TRBD1
CAVGTGTLGNTIYF
>TRBV28|few|NA
CASRTSESRYF
>TRBV30|NA|NA
CAWSKDRVYGYTF
>TRBV5-6|NA|NA
CASSLLDIQNTEAFF
>TRBV27|once|NA
CASSYYSNQPQHF
>TRBV7-3|NA|NA
CASSLTGGNQPQHF
>TRBV29-1|NA|NA
CSAREGGTDTQYF
>TRBV30|NA|NA
CACSSGHHYEQYF
>TRBV30|NA|NA
CAWSVRPGSGTNYGYTF
>TRBV19|NA|TRBD1
CASSEGPGQGGTDTQYF
>TRBV4-2|NA|TRBD2
CASSFSGTSGRYYNEQFF
>TRBV18|NA|NA
CASSPARDRDTEAFF
>TRBV6-6|NA|NA
CASSRGWTDTEAFF
>TRBV18|NA|NA
CASSPSVQRETQYF
>TRBV7-3|NA|NA
CASSKAELYNEQFF
>TRBV6-1|few|NA
CASSPKLVVNEQFF
>TRBV5-4|NA|TRBD2
CASSEGTSGPREQYF
>TRBV6-1|NA|NA
CASSDPDRLNEKLFF